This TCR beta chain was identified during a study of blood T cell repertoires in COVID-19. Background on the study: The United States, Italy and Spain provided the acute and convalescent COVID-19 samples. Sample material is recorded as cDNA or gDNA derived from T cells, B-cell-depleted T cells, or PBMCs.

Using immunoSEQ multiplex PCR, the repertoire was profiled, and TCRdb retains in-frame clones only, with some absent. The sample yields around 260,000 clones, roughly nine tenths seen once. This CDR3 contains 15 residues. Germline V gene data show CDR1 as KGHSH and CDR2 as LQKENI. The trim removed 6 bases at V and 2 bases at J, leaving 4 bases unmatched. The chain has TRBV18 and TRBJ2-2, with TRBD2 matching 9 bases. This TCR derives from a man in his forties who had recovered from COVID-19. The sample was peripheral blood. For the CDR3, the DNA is TGTGCCAGCTCCCGAGCGGGGGGTAACACCGGGGAGCTGTTTTTT. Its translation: CASSRAGGNTGELFF.